The 7 T cell receptor beta chains below were found in one sample sequenced in a study of T cells in Graves' hyperthyroidism and ophthalmopathy. Researchers amplified the TCR beta CDR3 regions from RNA transcripts. An initial round of RT-PCR targeting the TCR CDR3 relied on the HTBI primer set. TCRdb processed the multiplex PCR reads anew with MiXCR; each CDR3 protein has one entry. The table has around 350,000 distinct CDR3 sequences, around 13% seen once; the top ten hold 15% to 20%. The sample consisted of blood. The origin of the receptors is a woman in her twenties or thirties with Graves' ophthalmopathy.

The chain couples TRBV19 to TRBJ2-7; 9 bases agree with TRBD1. Germline V gives CDR1 LNHDA, CDR2 SQIVND (reference sequence). V dropped 5 bases and J dropped 4; count of bases not matched to a gene: 3. This CDR3 comprises 13 residues. The CDR3: CASSVGTGYEQYF. CDR3 sequence (DNA): TGTGCCAGTAGTGTCGGGACAGGGTACGAGCAGTACTTC.

This clonotype was detected only a few times. A read error may explain this, as a much larger clone is one base away. The chain combines TRBV28 with TRBJ2-3; D might be TRBD1 (6 bases). Gene TRBJ1-5 matches the end of the DNA better, so the J call may be wrong. The CDR3 has 13 amino acids. The germline CDR1 and CDR2 sequences are MDHEN and SYDVKM. The CDR3 loop reads CALGGGAPDTQHF. The CDR3 DNA is TGTGCCCTGGGTGGGGGGGCACCAGATACGCAGCATTTT.

This clonotype showed up many times. The V gene is TRBV2, the J gene TRBJ1-2; tentative D call: TRBD1 (6 bases). V gave up 6 bases and J gave up 5 bases, with 10 bases separating them. This CDR3 is built from 12 residues. Germline values: CDR1 SNHLY, CDR2 FYNNEI. CDR3 amino acids: CASRDRIYGYTF. As DNA, the CDR3 is TGTGCCAGCAGAGACAGGATTTATGGCTACACCTTC. Combining the CDR3 with reference TRBV2 and TRBJ1-2 gives the whole variable domain EPEVTQTPSHQVTQMGQEVILRCVPISNHLYFYWYRQILGQKVEFLVSFYNNEISEKSEIFDDQFSVERPDGSNFTLKIRSTKLEDSAMYFCASRDRIYGYTFGSGTRLTVV.

Details on this clonotype: This may come from a read error, since a much larger clone is one base off. The rearrangement uses TRBV28 and TRBJ1-2, with 7 bases that match TRBD1. CDR3 length: 15 amino acids. Germline V gene sequence: CDR1 MDHEN, CDR2 SYDVKM. V lost 4 bases, J lost 1 base, and 6 bases stayed unmatched. The CDR3 loop reads CASSSPGGDNYGYTF. CDR3 DNA: TGTGCCAGCAGTTCACCAGGGGGGGATAACTATGGCTACACCTTC.

This clonotype appeared a few times. The chain is built from TRBV20-1 and TRBJ1-2; D is unclear. Looked up from germline, CDR1 is DFQATT and CDR2 is SNEGSKA (reference sequence). This CDR3 is built from 9 residues. V was shortened by 5 bases and J by 8 bases, with 6 bases between the two germline ends. CDR3 nucleotide sequence: TGCAGTGCTGACGTGGGCTACACCTTC. Protein: CSADVGYTF.

This clonotype was observed at least ten times. The chain is built from TRBV6-1 and TRBJ2-7, with a weak D call TRBD1 (6 bases). The V and J ends lost 0 bases and 2 bases respectively, with 11 bases between them. This CDR3 spans 15 amino acids. Germline V gives CDR1 MNHNS, CDR2 SASEGT. CDR3 DNA: TGTGCCAGCAGTGAAGCAAGTGCAGGGGCCTACGAGCAGTACTTC. Protein sequence: CASSEASAGAYEQYF.

On this clonotype: Its ends do not fully match the called genes, so a read error is possible. The V and J genes are TRBV12-3 or TRBV12-4 and TRBJ2-7; D gene ambiguous. CDR3 length: 13 amino acids. CDR3 protein: CASSLVSSYGQYF. The CDR3 DNA reads TGTGCCAGCAGTTTGGTAAGCTCCTACGGGCAGTACTTC.